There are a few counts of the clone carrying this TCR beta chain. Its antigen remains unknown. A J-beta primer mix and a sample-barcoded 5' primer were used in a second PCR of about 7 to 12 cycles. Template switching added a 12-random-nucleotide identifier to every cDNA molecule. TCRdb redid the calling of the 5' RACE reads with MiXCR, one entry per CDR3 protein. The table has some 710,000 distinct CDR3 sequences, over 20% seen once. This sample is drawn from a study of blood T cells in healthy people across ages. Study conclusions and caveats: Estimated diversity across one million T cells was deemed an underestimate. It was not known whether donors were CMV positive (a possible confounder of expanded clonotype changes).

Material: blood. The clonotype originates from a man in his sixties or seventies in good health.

The CDR3 DNA is TGTGCCAGCAGTTCCTTAGCATTGAGCTCCTACAATGAGCAGTTCTTC. Translation gives CASSSLALSSYNEQFF. The gene calls are TRBV12-3 or TRBV12-4 and TRBJ2-1; D is undetermined. This CDR3 spans 16 amino acids. V was cut by 4 bases and J by 0 bases, with 13 bases left in between.